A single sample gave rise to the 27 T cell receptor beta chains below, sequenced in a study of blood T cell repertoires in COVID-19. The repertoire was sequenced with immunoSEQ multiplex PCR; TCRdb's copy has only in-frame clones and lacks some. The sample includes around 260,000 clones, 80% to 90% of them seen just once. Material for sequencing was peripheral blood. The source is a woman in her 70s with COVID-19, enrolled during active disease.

CDR3 sequence: CASSPPPGAVWETQYF. CDR3 nucleotide sequence: TGTGCCAGCAGTCCACCCCCTGGGGCGGTCTGGGAGACCCAGTACTTC. This chain uses TRBV28 with TRBJ2-5; weak D call: TRBD1 (5 bases). V lost 5 bases, J lost 5 bases, and 21 bases lay in between. The V gene's germline CDR1 is MDHEN and CDR2 SYDVKM. This CDR3 has 16 amino acids.

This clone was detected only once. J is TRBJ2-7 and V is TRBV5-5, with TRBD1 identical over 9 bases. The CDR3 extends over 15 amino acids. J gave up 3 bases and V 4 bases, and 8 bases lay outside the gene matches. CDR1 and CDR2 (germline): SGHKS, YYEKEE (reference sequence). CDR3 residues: CASSATGTGNYEQYF. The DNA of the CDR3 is TGTGCCAGCAGCGCTACCGGGACAGGGAACTACGAGCAGTACTTC.

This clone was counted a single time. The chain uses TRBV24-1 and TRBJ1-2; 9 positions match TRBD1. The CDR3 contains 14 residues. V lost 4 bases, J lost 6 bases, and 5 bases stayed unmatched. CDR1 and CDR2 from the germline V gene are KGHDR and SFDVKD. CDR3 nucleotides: TGTGCCACCAGTGACCAACGGACAGGGGATGGCTACACCTTC. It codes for CATSDQRTGDGYTF.

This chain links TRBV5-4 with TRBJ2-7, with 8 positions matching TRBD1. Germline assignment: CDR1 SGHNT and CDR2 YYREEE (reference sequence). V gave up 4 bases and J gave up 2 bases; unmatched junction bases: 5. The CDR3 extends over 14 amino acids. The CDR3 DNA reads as TGTGCCAGCAGCGCCGGACAGGGCCCCTACGAGCAGTACTTC. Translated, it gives CASSAGQGPYEQYF.

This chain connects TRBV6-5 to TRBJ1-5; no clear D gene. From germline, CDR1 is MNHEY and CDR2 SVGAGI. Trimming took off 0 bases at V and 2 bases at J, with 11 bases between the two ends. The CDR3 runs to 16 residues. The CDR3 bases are TGTGCCAGCAGTTACTCGAGGGCATCGGGCAATCAGCCCCAGCATTTT. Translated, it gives CASSYSRASGNQPQHF.

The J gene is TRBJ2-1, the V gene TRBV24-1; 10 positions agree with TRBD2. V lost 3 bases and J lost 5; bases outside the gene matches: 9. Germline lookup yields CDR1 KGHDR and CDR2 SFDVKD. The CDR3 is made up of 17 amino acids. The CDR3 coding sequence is TGTGCCACCAGTGATGATTCAGGACTAGCGGAAGACAATGAGCAGTTCTTC. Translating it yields CATSDDSGLAEDNEQFF.

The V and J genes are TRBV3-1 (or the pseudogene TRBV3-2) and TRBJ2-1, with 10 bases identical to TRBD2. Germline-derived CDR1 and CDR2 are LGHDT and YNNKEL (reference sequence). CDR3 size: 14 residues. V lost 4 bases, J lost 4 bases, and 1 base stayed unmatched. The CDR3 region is CASSRSGRYNEQFF. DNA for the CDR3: TGTGCCAGCAGCCGTAGCGGGAGGTACAATGAGCAGTTCTTC.

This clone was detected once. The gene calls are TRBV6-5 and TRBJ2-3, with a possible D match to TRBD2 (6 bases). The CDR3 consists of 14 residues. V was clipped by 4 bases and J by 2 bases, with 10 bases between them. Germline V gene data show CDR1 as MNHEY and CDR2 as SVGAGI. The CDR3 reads CASSWSGFTDTQYF. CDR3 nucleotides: TGTGCCAGCAGTTGGAGCGGGTTCACAGATACGCAGTATTTT.

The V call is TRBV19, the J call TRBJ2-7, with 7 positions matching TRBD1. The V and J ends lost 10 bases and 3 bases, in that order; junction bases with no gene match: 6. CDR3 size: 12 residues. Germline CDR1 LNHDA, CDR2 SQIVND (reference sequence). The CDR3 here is CATTGTDYEQYF. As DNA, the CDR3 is TGTGCCACGACTGGGACAGACTACGAGCAGTACTTC.

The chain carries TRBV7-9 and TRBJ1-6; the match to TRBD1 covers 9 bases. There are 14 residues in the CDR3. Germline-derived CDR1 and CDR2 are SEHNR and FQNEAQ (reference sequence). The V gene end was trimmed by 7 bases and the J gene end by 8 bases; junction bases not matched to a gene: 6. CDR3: CASTGQGMHSPLHF. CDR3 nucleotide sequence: TGTGCCAGCACCGGACAGGGGATGCATTCACCCCTCCACTTT.

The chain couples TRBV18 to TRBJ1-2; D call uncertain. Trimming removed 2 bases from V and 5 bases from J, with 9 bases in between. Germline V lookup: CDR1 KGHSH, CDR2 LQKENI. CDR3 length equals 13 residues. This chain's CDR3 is CASSPGLRYGYTF. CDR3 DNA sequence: TGTGCCAGCTCACCAGGCCTGAGGTATGGCTACACCTTC.

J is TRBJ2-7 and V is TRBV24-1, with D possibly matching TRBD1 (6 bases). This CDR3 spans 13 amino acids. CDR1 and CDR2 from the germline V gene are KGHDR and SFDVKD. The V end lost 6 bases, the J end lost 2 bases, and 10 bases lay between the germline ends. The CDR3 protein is CATSPGQPYEQYF. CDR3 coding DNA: TGTGCCACCAGTCCTGGACAGCCCTACGAGCAGTACTTC.

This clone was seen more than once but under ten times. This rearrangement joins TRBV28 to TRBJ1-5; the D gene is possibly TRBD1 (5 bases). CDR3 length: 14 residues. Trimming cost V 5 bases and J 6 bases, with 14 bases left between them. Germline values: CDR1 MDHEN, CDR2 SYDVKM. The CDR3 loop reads CASSTGGSGQPQHF. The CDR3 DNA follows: TGTGCCAGCAGTACGGGGGGGTCAGGTCAGCCCCAGCATTTT. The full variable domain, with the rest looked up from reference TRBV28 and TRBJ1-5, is DVKVTQSSRYLVKRTGEKVFLECVQDMDHENMFWYRQDPGLGLRLIYFSYDVKMKEKGDIPEGYSVSREKKERFSLILESASTNQTSMYLCASSTGGSGQPQHFGDGTRLSIL.

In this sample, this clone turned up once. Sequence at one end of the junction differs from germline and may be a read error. The CDR3 coding sequence is TGTGCCAGCAGCATAGCAGCCTTGGGGGGGACAGATACGCAGTATTTT. This codes for CASSIAALGGTDTQYF. This chain uses TRBV7-9 with TRBJ2-3; 7 bases are shared with TRBD2. The germline CDR1 and CDR2 sequences are SEHNR and FQNEAQ (reference sequence). This CDR3 is built from 16 residues.

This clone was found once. CDR3 in amino acids: CASTLGTDYGYTF. The CDR3 DNA reads as TGTGCCAGCACCTTAGGGACAGACTATGGCTACACCTTC. The V and J genes are TRBV28 and TRBJ1-2, with 7 positions matching TRBD1. J was trimmed by 3 bases and V by 7 bases; bases with no gene match: 5. The V gene's germline CDR1 is MDHEN and CDR2 SYDVKM. The CDR3 length is 13 residues.

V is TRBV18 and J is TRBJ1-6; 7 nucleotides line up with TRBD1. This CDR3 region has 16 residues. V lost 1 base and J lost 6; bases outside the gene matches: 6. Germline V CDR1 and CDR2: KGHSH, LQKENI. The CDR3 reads CASSPLPQGVNSPLHF. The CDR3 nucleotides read TGTGCCAGCTCACCACTGCCCCAGGGGGTTAATTCACCCCTCCACTTT.

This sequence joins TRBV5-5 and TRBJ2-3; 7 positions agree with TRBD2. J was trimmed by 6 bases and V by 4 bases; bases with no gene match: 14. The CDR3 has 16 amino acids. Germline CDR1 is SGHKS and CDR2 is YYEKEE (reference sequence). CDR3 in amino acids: CASSRPLAGDSDTQYF. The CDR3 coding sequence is TGTGCCAGCAGCCGCCCACTGGCGGGAGATTCGGATACGCAGTATTTT.

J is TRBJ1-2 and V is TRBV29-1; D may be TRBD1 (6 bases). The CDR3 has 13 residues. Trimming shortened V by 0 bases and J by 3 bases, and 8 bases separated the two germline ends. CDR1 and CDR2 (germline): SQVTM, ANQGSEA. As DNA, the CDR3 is TGCAGCGTTGAAGATTACAGGGACTATGGCTACACCTTC. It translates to CSVEDYRDYGYTF. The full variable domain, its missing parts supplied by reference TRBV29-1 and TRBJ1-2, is SAVISQKPSRDICQRGTSLTIQCQVDSQVTMMFWYRQQPGQSLTLIATANQGSEATYESGFVIDKFPISRPNLTFSTLTVSNMSPEDSSIYLCSVEDYRDYGYTFGSGTRLTVV.

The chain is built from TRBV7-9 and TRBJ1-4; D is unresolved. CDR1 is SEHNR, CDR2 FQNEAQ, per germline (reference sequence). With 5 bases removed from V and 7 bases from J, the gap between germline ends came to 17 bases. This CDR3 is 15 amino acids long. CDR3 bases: TGTGCCAGCAGCCACTCCACCGGCGGTGGTGAAAAACTGTTTTTT. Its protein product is CASSHSTGGGEKLFF. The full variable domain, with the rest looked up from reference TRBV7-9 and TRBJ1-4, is DTGVSQNPRHKITKRGQNVTFRCDPISEHNRLYWYRQTLGQGPEFLTYFQNEAQLEKSRLLSDRFSAERPKGSFSTLEIQRTEQGDSAMYLCASSHSTGGGEKLFFGSGTQLSVL.

CDR3 sequence (DNA): TGTGCCAGCACCATTTGGGGGGGCGTAGATACGCAGTATTTT. Translating it yields CASTIWGGVDTQYF. The chain couples TRBV5-5 to TRBJ2-3; tentatively, D is TRBD2 (7 bases). The germline V gene encodes CDR1 SGHKS and CDR2 YYEKEE (reference sequence). With 6 bases removed from V and 5 bases from J, the gap between germline ends came to 16 bases. The CDR3 length is 14 residues.

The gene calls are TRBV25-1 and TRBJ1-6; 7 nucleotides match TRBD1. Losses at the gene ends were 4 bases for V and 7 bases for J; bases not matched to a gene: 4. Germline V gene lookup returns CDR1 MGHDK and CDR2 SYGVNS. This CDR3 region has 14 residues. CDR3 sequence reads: CASSADRENSPLHF. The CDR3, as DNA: TGTGCCAGCAGTGCAGACAGGGAGAATTCACCCCTCCACTTT.

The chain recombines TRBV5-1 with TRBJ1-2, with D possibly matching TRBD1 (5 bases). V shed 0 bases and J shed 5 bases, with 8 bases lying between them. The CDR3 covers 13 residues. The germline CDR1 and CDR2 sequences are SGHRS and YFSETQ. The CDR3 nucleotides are TGCGCCAGCAGCTTGGAAGGGGCGTATGGCTACACCTTC. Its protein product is CASSLEGAYGYTF.

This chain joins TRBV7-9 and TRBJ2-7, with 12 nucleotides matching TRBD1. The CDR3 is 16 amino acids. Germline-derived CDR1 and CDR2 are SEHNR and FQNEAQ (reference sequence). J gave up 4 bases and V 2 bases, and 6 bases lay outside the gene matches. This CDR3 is CASSLNPGQGAYEQYF. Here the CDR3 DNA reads TGTGCCAGCAGCTTAAATCCGGGACAGGGGGCTTACGAGCAGTACTTC. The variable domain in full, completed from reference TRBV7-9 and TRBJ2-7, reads DTGVSQNPRHKITKRGQNVTFRCDPISEHNRLYWYRQTLGQGPEFLTYFQNEAQLEKSRLLSDRFSAERPKGSFSTLEIQRTEQGDSAMYLCASSLNPGQGAYEQYFGPGTRLTVT.

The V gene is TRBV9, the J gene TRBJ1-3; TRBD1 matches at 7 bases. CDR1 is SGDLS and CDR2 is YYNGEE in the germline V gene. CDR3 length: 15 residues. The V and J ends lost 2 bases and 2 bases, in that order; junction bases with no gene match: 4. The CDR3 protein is CASSVTGQTGNTIYF. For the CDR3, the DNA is TGTGCCAGCAGCGTCACGGGACAGACTGGAAACACCATATATTTT.

The CDR3: CASSPPERRVAFF. DNA of the CDR3: TGTGCCAGCAGCCCCCCGGAGAGGAGGGTAGCTTTCTTT. The genes are TRBV6-5 and TRBJ1-1; D not resolved. CDR1 is MNHEY and CDR2 is SVGAGI in the germline V gene. V was shortened by 6 bases and J by 10 bases, with 18 bases between the two germline ends. The CDR3 is 13 residues long.

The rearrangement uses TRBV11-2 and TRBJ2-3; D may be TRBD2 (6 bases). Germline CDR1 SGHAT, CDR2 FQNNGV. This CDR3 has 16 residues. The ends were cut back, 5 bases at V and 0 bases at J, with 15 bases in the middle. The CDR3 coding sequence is TGTGCCAGCAGCCCCCTCCTAGCGATAAGCACAGATACGCAGTATTTT. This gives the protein CASSPLLAISTDTQYF. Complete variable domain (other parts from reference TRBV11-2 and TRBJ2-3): EAGVAQSPRYKIIEKRQSVAFWCNPISGHATLYWYQQILGQGPKLLIQFQNNGVVDDSQLPKDRFSAERLKGVDSTLKIQPAKLEDSAVYLCASSPLLAISTDTQYFGPGTRLTVL.

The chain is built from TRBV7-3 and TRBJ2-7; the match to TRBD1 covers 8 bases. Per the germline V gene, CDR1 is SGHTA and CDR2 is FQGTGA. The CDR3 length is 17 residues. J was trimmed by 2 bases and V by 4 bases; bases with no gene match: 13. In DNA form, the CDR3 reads TGTGCCAGCAGCTCACCCGCGGACAGGGATCGACCCTACGAGCAGTACTTC. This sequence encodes CASSSPADRDRPYEQYF.